Listed here are 30 T cell receptor beta chains from one sample, sequenced in a study of blood T cell repertoires in COVID-19. Sequencing used immunoSEQ multiplex PCR; TCRdb keeps in-frame clones, though not all of them. The top ten hold 1.5% to 1.8% of the sample, which has 440,000 or so clones, about 88% seen once. What was sequenced was peripheral blood. The source of these receptors is a woman aged 35 to 49 with COVID-19, enrolled during active disease.

The chain has TRBV3-1 (or the pseudogene TRBV3-2) and TRBJ1-1; 7 positions agree with TRBD1. CDR3 length: 15 amino acids. From germline, CDR1 is LGHDT and CDR2 YNNKEL (reference sequence). The V gene end was trimmed by 6 bases and the J gene end by 1 base; junction bases not matched to a gene: 8. The CDR3 region is CASRGQLTGNTEAFF. CDR3 nucleotides: TGTGCCAGCAGGGGACAGCTGACGGGGAACACTGAAGCTTTCTTT.

The J gene is TRBJ1-2, the V gene TRBV30; D is perhaps TRBD1 (6 bases). The V end lost 4 bases, the J end lost 6 bases, and 15 bases lay between the germline ends. Germline assignment: CDR1 GTSNPN and CDR2 SVGIG (reference sequence). CDR3 length equals 13 residues. The CDR3 sequence: CAWKLGAGDGYTF. The CDR3 DNA reads as TGTGCCTGGAAACTGGGGGCCGGGGATGGCTACACCTTC.

This clone appeared once. The V and J genes are TRBV7-9 and TRBJ2-7, with unresolved D. CDR1 and CDR2 from the germline V gene are SEHNR and FQNEAQ (reference sequence). The CDR3 length is 13 residues. Trimming left V 4 bases short and J 6 bases short, with 13 bases between. The CDR3 protein is CASSSNQAFEQYF. The CDR3 DNA reads TGTGCCAGCAGCTCCAATCAAGCCTTCGAGCAGTACTTC.

The rearrangement uses TRBV6-2 or TRBV6-3 and TRBJ1-4, with unresolved D. This CDR3 has 17 amino acids. The V gene lost 4 bases and the J gene lost 6 bases, with 21 bases spanning the gap. CDR1 and CDR2 from the germline V gene are MNHEY and SVGEGT. The DNA for the CDR3 is TGTGCCAGCAGTTGGCCCAACGAGTACAGCGGACATGAAAAACTGTTTTTT. Protein sequence: CASSWPNEYSGHEKLFF.

The CDR3 DNA reads TGTGCCAGCTCACCAGCCCAGGTCGGGGTTAATGAAAAACTGTTTTTT. Amino acid sequence: CASSPAQVGVNEKLFF. This chain joins TRBV18 and TRBJ1-4; D remains ambiguous. CDR3 length equals 16 residues. The germline CDR1 and CDR2 sequences are KGHSH and LQKENI. Trimming took 2 bases from V and 4 from J, leaving 14 bases between them.

The rearrangement joins TRBV4-1 to TRBJ1-3; 9 positions agree with TRBD1. Per germline, CDR1 MGHRA and CDR2 YSYEKL. Trimming at V came to 0 bases and at J to 2 bases, leaving 14 bases not matched to a gene. This CDR3 is built from 20 residues. Here the CDR3 reads CASSQELAPGQGTTGNTIYF. For the CDR3, the DNA is TGCGCCAGCAGCCAAGAATTGGCGCCGGGACAGGGAACTACTGGAAACACCATATATTTT.

This chain uses TRBV27 with TRBJ2-3, with 14 bases fitting TRBD2. Unmatched junction bases numbered 8, after V lost 6 bases and J lost 0 bases. The CDR3 is 18 amino acids. CDR1 is MNHEY, CDR2 SMNVEV, per germline (reference sequence). CDR3 coding DNA: TGTGCCAGCAGACTCGGGACTAGCGGGAGCGGGAGCACAGATACGCAGTATTTT. It translates to CASRLGTSGSGSTDTQYF.

The gene calls are TRBV4-3 and TRBJ2-3; 9 bases are shared with TRBD2. The CDR3 consists of 17 residues. V was pared by 0 bases and J by 0 bases, with 4 bases of the junction left unmatched. Looked up from germline, CDR1 is LGHNA and CDR2 is YSLEER. CDR3 DNA sequence: TGCGCCAGCAGCCAAGAAGGAGCGGGGGGCAGCACAGATACGCAGTATTTT. Residues: CASSQEGAGGSTDTQYF.

This clone turned up a few times. This chain uses TRBV6-2 or TRBV6-3 with TRBJ1-1; D is unresolved. Trimming took 4 bases from V and 1 from J, leaving 7 bases between them. Germline CDR1 MNHEY, CDR2 SVGEGT. CDR3 size: 13 residues. CDR3 bases: TGTGCCAGCAGTTTAACGGGGAACACTGAAGCTTTCTTT. The encoded protein is CASSLTGNTEAFF.

The CDR3 bases are TGTGCCAGCAGTTTAAGGACACCTGCCGCCTCACAAGAGACCCAGTACTTC. Its translation: CASSLRTPAASQETQYF. V gene TRBV2 combines with J gene TRBJ2-5; TRBD1 might be the D (5 bases). The V and J ends lost 5 bases and 2 bases respectively, with 21 bases between them. CDR1 is SNHLY and CDR2 is FYNNEI in the germline V gene. CDR3 size: 17 residues.

The chain is built from TRBV3-1 (or the pseudogene TRBV3-2) and TRBJ2-7; D is possibly TRBD1 (6 bases). Germline loops: CDR1 LGHDT, CDR2 YNNKEL (reference sequence). V lost 3 bases, J lost 5 bases, and 11 bases lay in between. CDR3 length equals 13 residues. CDR3 nucleotide sequence: TGTGCCAGCAGCCAGGGACACAGGGACGAGCAGTACTTC. This encodes CASSQGHRDEQYF.

The chain uses TRBV4-1 and TRBJ2-2; TRBD2 is a possible D gene (6 bases). Germline lookup yields CDR1 MGHRA and CDR2 YSYEKL. The CDR3 length is 16 residues. V lost 0 bases and J lost 7, with 15 bases in between. CDR3 sequence reads: CASSQEIQRVGGELFF. The CDR3 nucleotides read TGCGCCAGCAGCCAAGAAATCCAGCGGGTCGGCGGGGAGCTGTTTTTT.

On this clone itself: The sample carries other DNA sequences with the same CDR3. The chain carries TRBV12-3 or TRBV12-4 and TRBJ1-2; TRBD1 agrees at 9 bases. With 5 bases clipped from V and 2 bases from J, the junction kept 0 bases outside the gene matches. CDR3 length: 13 amino acids. CDR3 bases: TGTGCCAGCAGTGGACAGGGGAACTATGGCTACACCTTC. The encoded protein is CASSGQGNYGYTF.

The chain employs TRBV7-3 and TRBJ1-1, with 10 bases aligning to TRBD1. V lost 2 bases, J lost 4 bases, and 4 bases stayed unmatched. CDR3 size: 15 residues. Germline CDR1 and CDR2: SGHTA and FQGTGA. CDR3 region: CASSLLGQGITEAFF. As DNA, the CDR3 is TGTGCCAGCAGCTTACTGGGACAGGGGATCACTGAAGCTTTCTTT.

This chain links TRBV10-3 with TRBJ2-1; 8 bases map to TRBD1. This CDR3 contains 16 residues. With V trimmed by 0 bases and J by 5 bases, 6 bases remained unmatched. Germline V gene sequence: CDR1 ENHRY, CDR2 SYGVKD. The CDR3 region has the DNA TGTGCCATCAGTGAGTCAGGACAGGGTCCTAACAATGAGCAGTTCTTC. Translated, it gives CAISESGQGPNNEQFF.

The J gene is TRBJ2-5, the V gene TRBV7-2, with D possibly being TRBD1 (5 bases). Looked up from germline, CDR1 is SGHTA and CDR2 is FQGNSA. Between the trimmed V and J ends, which lost 5 bases and 1 base, there was a span of 11 bases. CDR3 size: 14 residues. The CDR3 DNA follows: TGTGCCAGCAGCCCTGATGGGGCCCAAGAGACCCAGTACTTC. It is translated as CASSPDGAQETQYF.

Here the CDR3 reads CASRVSGVYEQYF. DNA for the CDR3: TGTGCCAGCAGAGTCAGCGGAGTCTACGAGCAGTACTTC. V is TRBV2 and J is TRBJ2-7, with D tentatively TRBD2 (5 bases). CDR3 size: 13 residues. V lost 6 bases and J lost 3, with 12 bases in between. Germline V gene sequence: CDR1 SNHLY, CDR2 FYNNEI.

The chain combines TRBV5-1 with TRBJ2-7; D not resolved. Germline-derived CDR1 and CDR2 are SGHRS and YFSETQ. The CDR3 is 15 residues long. Trimming cost V 0 bases and J 6 bases, with 16 bases left between them. Written as DNA, the CDR3 is TGCGCCAGCAGCTTGGCCATAGCATTTTTAGGCGAGCAGTACTTC. Protein: CASSLAIAFLGEQYF.

This rearrangement joins TRBV7-2 to TRBJ1-3; perhaps TRBD1 as D (5 bases). The CDR3 has 16 residues. Germline V gene sequence: CDR1 SGHTA, CDR2 FQGNSA. Trimming cost V 3 bases and J 0 bases, with 12 bases left between them. This chain's CDR3 is CASSLEGTVSGNTIYF. The CDR3 DNA reads TGTGCCAGCAGCTTGGAGGGGACGGTCTCTGGAAACACCATATATTTT.

This clone was picked up one time. The CDR3, as DNA: TGTGCCAGCAGCCCTGGGGGGGCGGGGAGGGCAGATACGCAGTATTTT. It translates to CASSPGGAGRADTQYF. V usage is TRBV28 and J usage is TRBJ2-3; tentatively, D is TRBD2 (7 bases). V shed 6 bases and J shed 4 bases, with 20 bases lying between them. Germline V gene sequence: CDR1 MDHEN, CDR2 SYDVKM. The CDR3 runs to 16 residues.

The chain couples TRBV25-1 to TRBJ2-1; no clear D. Trimming took off 1 base at V and 0 bases at J, with 7 bases between the two ends. CDR1 and CDR2 from the germline V gene are MGHDK and SYGVNS. The CDR3 is 15 amino acids. The CDR3 here is CASSELRSSYNEQFF. CDR3 in DNA: TGTGCCAGCAGTGAATTGAGGAGCTCCTACAATGAGCAGTTCTTC.

This chain connects TRBV2 to TRBJ2-3; unclear D gene. Deletions cut 6 bases from V and 4 bases from J, with 8 bases between. The CDR3 covers 12 residues. Germline V gene lookup returns CDR1 SNHLY and CDR2 FYNNEI. CDR3 amino acids: CASSSVSDTQYF. Here the CDR3 DNA reads TGTGCCAGCAGCTCGGTTTCAGATACGCAGTATTTT.

V gene TRBV5-6 combines with J gene TRBJ2-7; the D gene is possibly TRBD1 (5 bases). The germline V gene encodes CDR1 SGHDT and CDR2 YYEEEE. The CDR3 is made up of 11 amino acids. V was trimmed by 6 bases and J by 11 bases, leaving 15 bases between them. CDR3 bases: TGTGCCAGCACCTCTACAGGATTAGAGTACTTC. The encoded protein is CASTSTGLEYF.

This chain links TRBV28 with TRBJ2-5, with D uncertain. In germline, CDR1 is MDHEN, CDR2 SYDVKM. The length of the CDR3 is 14 residues. V was trimmed by 6 bases and J by 1 base, leaving 12 bases between them. CDR3 region: CASSTARFQETQYF. The CDR3 bases are TGTGCCAGCAGCACAGCCAGATTCCAAGAGACCCAGTACTTC. Looking up the rest from reference TRBV28 and TRBJ2-5 gives the full variable domain: DVKVTQSSRYLVKRTGEKVFLECVQDMDHENMFWYRQDPGLGLRLIYFSYDVKMKEKGDIPEGYSVSREKKERFSLILESASTNQTSMYLCASSTARFQETQYFGPGTRLLVL.

In the case of this clone: Other DNA sequences in the same sample also yield this CDR3. The V gene is TRBV18, the J gene TRBJ1-5; 8 bases are a match to TRBD1. Germline values: CDR1 KGHSH, CDR2 LQKENI. The J segment lost 6 bases and the V segment lost 2 bases, leaving 3 bases of the junction unmatched. The CDR3 is made up of 14 amino acids. The CDR3 bases are TGTGCCAGCTCACCAGGACAGGGCGGTCAGCCCCAGCATTTT. It specifies CASSPGQGGQPQHF.

The rearrangement joins TRBV7-2 to TRBJ2-5; 8 nucleotides agree with TRBD2. The CDR3 spans 18 residues. Looked up from germline, CDR1 is SGHTA and CDR2 is FQGNSA. Losses at the gene ends were 3 bases for V and 3 bases for J; bases not matched to a gene: 15. DNA of the CDR3: TGTGCCAGCAGCTTCGGATGGGACTGGCGGGGGGCAAAAGAGACCCAGTACTTC. Its protein product is CASSFGWDWRGAKETQYF.

This rearrangement joins TRBV4-2 to TRBJ2-1; TRBD2 matches at 9 bases. The J segment lost 0 bases and the V segment lost 0 bases, leaving 3 bases of the junction unmatched. Germline V gene sequence: CDR1 LGHNA, CDR2 YNFKEQ. There are 17 residues in the CDR3. The CDR3 reads CASSQEAGGSSYNEQFF. In DNA form, the CDR3 reads TGTGCCAGCAGCCAAGAAGCGGGGGGCAGCTCCTACAATGAGCAGTTCTTC.

The DNA for the CDR3 is TGCGCCAGCAGCTCGGACAGAAATAATTCACCCCTCCACTTT. This encodes CASSSDRNNSPLHF. This rearrangement joins TRBV5-1 to TRBJ1-6; D is perhaps TRBD1 (6 bases). The germline V gene has CDR1 SGHRS and CDR2 YFSETQ. V was shortened by 3 bases and J by 5 bases, with 9 bases between the two germline ends. The CDR3 totals 14 residues. Using reference TRBV5-1 and TRBJ1-6 for the parts outside the CDR3, the full variable domain is KAGVTQTPRYLIKTRGQQVTLSCSPISGHRSVSWYQQTPGQGLQFLFEYFSETQRNKGNFPGRFSGRQFSNSRSEMNVSTLELGDSALYLCASSSDRNNSPLHFGNGTRLTVT.

Regarding this clone: Other DNA variants within this sample encode the same CDR3. V usage is TRBV19 and J usage is TRBJ1-3; D remains ambiguous. The germline CDR1 and CDR2 sequences are LNHDA and SQIVND (reference sequence). This CDR3 has 13 residues. V lost 5 bases and J lost 0, with 5 bases in between. The CDR3: CASSPGSGNTIYF. CDR3 bases: TGTGCCAGTAGTCCCGGCTCTGGAAACACCATATATTTT.

This chain uses TRBV30 with TRBJ1-2; D gene uncertain. Deletions cut 2 bases from V and 3 bases from J, with 13 bases between. The CDR3 has 14 residues. Germline V lookup: CDR1 GTSNPN, CDR2 SVGIG (reference sequence). CDR3 sequence reads: CAWSRRGFDYGYTF. As DNA, the CDR3 is TGTGCCTGGAGTCGGAGAGGGTTTGACTATGGCTACACCTTC.